The T cell receptor (beta chain) described here comes from a study of regulatory T cells in long-lasting Graves disease. To make TCR beta libraries, researchers used iRepertoire HTBI primers and Arm-PCR of CDR3 regions. TCRdb ran MiXCR on the multiplex PCR reads and lists one entry per CDR3 protein. The repertoire consists of under 500,000 distinct CDR3 sequences, with around 20% occurring once and the leading ten covering around 20%. The CDR3 spans 12 residues. CDR1 and CDR2 (germline): DFQATT, SNEGSKA (reference sequence). V was shortened by 5 bases and J by 2 bases, with 8 bases between the two germline ends. Notes on this clonotype: The antigen is undetermined.

Sample time point: persistent/refractory GD, antithyroid drugs over 5 years with positive TRAb. PBMCs provided the RNA from which the TCR library was made. Roughly 10-milliliter peripheral blood samples went into EDTA tubes. Findings and caveats of the study: Persistent disease showed a preference for TRBV28, TRBJ1-2 and TRBJ2-5. In persistent patients, shared public clonotypes (around 2,500) outnumbered those in new patients (966).

Specimen: peripheral blood mononuclear cells (PBMCs), collected when the disease was refractory, from a patient treated with antithyroid drugs. V gene TRBV20-1 combines with J gene TRBJ2-3; D unresolved. The clonotype was recovered from a female donor with Graves disease. CDR3 sequence (DNA): TGCAGTGCTCATCGAGACACAGATACGCAGTATTTT. Translating gives CSAHRDTDTQYF.